This T cell receptor (beta chain) derives from a study of early T cells in non-severe SARS-CoV-2 infection. Study-wide results and limits: VDJdb matches were skewed toward anti-spike CD8 T cell responses.

As for this clonotype: Its antigen is undetermined.

Unique molecular identifiers were affixed to single, distinct cDNA molecules. In TCRdb, the 5' RACE reads were re-called with MiXCR into one record per CDR3 protein. Here the sample spans some 54,000 distinct CDR3 sequences, roughly 9.7% being singletons. Sequenced: whole blood. The receptor was isolated from an adult who was a healthcare worker with PCR-confirmed SARS-CoV-2 infection or an uninfected control (not recorded which).

The CDR3 loop is CASSEDVNTGELFF. CDR3 bases: TGTGCCAGCAGTGAGGACGTGAACACCGGGGAGCTGTTTTTT. The rearrangement uses TRBV2 and TRBJ2-2, with D unclear. V gave up 3 bases and J gave up 1 base, with 6 bases separating them. This CDR3 has 14 amino acids. The V gene's germline CDR1 is SNHLY and CDR2 FYNNEI.